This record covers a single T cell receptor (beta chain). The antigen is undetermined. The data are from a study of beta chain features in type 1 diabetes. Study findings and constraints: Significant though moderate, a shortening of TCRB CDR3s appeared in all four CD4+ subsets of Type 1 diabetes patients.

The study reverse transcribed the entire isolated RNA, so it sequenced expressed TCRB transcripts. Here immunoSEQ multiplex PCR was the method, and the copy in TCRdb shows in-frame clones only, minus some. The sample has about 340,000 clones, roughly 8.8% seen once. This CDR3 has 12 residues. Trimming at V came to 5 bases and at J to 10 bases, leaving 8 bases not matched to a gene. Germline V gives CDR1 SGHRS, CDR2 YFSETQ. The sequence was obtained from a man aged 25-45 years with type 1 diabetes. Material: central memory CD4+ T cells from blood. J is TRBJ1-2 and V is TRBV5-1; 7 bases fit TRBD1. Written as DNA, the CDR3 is TGCGCCAGCAGACTGGCAGGGGGAGACTACACCTTC. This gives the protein CASRLAGGDYTF.